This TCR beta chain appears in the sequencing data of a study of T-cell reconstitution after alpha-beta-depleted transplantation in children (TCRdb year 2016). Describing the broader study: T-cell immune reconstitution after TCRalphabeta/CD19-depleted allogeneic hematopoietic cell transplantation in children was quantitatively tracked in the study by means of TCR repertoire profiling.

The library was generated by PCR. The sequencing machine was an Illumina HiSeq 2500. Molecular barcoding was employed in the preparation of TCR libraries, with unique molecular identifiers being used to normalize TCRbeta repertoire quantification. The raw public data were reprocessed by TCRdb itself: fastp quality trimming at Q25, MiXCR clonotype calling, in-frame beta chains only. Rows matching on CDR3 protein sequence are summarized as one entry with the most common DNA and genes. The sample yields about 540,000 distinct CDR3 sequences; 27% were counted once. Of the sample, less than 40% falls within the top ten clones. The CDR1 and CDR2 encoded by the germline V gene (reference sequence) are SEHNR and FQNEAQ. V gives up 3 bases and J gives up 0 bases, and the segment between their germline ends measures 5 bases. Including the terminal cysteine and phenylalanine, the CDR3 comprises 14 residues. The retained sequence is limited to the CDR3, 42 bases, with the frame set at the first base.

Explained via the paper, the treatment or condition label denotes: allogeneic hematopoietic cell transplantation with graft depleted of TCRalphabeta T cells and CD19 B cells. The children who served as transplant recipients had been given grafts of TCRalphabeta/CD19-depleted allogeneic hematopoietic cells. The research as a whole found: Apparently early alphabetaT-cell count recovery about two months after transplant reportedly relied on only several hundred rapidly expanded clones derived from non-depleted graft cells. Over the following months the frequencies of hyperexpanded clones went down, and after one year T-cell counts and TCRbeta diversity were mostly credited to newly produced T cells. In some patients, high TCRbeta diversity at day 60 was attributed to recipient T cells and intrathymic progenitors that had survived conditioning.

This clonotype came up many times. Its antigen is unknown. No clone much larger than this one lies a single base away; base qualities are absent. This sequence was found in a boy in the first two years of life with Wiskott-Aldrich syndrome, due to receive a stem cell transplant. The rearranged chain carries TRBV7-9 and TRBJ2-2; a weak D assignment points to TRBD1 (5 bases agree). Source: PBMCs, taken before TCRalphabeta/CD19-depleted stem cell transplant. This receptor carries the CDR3 CASSLDTNTGELFF. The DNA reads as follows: TGTGCCAGCAGCTTGGACACGAACACCGGGGAGCTGTTTTTT. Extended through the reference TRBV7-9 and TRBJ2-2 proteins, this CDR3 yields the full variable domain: DTGVSQNPRHKITKRGQNVTFRCDPISEHNRLYWYRQTLGQGPEFLTYFQNEAQLEKSRLLSDRFSAERPKGSFSTLEIQRTEQGDSAMYLCASSLDTNTGELFFGEGSRLTVL.